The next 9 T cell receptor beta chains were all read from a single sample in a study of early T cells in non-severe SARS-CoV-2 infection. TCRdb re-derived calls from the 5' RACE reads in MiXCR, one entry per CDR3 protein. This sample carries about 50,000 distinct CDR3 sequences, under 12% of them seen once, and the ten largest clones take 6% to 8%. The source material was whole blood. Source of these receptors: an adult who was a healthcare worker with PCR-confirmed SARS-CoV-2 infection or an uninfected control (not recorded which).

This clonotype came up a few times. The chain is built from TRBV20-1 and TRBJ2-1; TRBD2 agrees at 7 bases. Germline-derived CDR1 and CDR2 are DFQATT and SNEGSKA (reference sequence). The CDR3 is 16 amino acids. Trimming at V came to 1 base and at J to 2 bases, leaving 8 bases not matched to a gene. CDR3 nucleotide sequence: TGCAGTGCTAGAGGGTGGACTAGGGAGGCCTACAATGAGCAGTTCTTC. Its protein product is CSARGWTREAYNEQFF.

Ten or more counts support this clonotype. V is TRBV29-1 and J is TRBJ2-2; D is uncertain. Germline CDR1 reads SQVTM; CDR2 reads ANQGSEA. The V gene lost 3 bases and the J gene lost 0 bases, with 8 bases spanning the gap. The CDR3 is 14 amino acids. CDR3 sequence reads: CSVETESNTGELFF. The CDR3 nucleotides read TGCAGCGTTGAGACGGAATCGAACACCGGGGAGCTGTTTTTT.

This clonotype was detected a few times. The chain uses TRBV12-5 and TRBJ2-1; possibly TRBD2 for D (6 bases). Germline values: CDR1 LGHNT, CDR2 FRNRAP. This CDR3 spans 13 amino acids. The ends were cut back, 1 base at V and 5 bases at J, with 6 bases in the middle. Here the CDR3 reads CASGLGGDNEQFF. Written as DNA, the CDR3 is TGTGCTAGTGGTTTGGGGGGGGACAATGAGCAGTTCTTC.

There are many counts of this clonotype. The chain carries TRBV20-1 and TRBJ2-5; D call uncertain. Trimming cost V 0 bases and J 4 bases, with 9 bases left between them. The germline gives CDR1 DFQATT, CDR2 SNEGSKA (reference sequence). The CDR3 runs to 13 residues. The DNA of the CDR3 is TGCAGTGCTAGAGATTGGCGGTTAGAGACCCAGTACTTC. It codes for CSARDWRLETQYF.

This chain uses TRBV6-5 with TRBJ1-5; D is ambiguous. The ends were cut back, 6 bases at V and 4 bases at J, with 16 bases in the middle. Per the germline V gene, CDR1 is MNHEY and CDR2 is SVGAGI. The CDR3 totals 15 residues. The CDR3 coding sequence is TGTGCCAGCAGGCCCGCTTGGAGGATAAATCAGCCCCAGCATTTT. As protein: CASRPAWRINQPQHF.

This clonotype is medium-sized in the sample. CDR3 coding DNA: TGTGCCAGCAGTTTGAGTCCCCTTGCGGGTGAAAAACTGTTTTTT. It translates to CASSLSPLAGEKLFF. The chain joins TRBV27 to TRBJ1-4, with no clear D. The CDR3 runs to 15 residues. In germline, CDR1 is MNHEY, CDR2 SMNVEV (reference sequence). Trimming pared 3 bases from V and 7 bases from J, leaving 15 bases between.

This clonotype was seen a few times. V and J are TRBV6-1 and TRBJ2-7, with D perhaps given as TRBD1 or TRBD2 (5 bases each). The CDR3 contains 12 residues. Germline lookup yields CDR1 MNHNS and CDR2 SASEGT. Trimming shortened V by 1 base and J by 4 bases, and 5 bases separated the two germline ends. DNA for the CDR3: TGTGCCAGCAGTGAAGGGGGGTACGAGCAGTACTTC. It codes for CASSEGGYEQYF.

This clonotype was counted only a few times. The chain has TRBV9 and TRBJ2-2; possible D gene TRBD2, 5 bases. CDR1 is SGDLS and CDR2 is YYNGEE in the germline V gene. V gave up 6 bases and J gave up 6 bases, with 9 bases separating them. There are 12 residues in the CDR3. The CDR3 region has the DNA TGTGCCAGCATGGCTAGCCCCGGGGAGCTGTTTTTT. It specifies CASMASPGELFF.

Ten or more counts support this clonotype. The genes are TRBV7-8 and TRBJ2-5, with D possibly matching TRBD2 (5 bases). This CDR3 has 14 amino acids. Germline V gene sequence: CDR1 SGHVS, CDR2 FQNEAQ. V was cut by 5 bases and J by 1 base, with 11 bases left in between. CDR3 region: CASSPQRVQETQYF. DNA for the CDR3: TGTGCCAGCAGCCCCCAGAGGGTCCAAGAGACCCAGTACTTC.